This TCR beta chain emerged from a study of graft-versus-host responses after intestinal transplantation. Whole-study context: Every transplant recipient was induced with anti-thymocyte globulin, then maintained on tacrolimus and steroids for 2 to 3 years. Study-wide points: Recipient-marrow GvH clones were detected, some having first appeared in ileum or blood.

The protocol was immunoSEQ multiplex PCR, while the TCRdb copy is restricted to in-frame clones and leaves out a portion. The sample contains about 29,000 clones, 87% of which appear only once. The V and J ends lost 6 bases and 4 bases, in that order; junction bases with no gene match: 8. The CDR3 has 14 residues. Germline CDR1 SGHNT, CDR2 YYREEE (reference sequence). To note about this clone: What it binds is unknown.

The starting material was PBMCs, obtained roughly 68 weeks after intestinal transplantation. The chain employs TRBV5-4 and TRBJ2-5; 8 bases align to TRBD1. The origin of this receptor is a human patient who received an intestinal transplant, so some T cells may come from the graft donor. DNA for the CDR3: TGTGCCAGCACCAGGCAGGGACAGGTAGAGACCCAGTACTTC. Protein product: CASTRQGQVETQYF.